This T cell receptor beta chain is from a study of blood T cell repertoires in COVID-19. Study context: The samples span acute and convalescent COVID-19 from the United States, Italy and Spain. PBMCs, B-cell-depleted T cells, or T cells provided the cDNA or gDNA that made up the material.

Germline-derived CDR1 and CDR2 are LGHNT and FRNRAP. The V end was cut by 3 bases, the J end by 0 bases, with 15 bases between. The CDR3 sequence is 17 residues long. Original handling: Amplifying reference gene primers gave estimates of nucleated cell counts. Measured with immunoSEQ multiplex PCR; TCRdb has only the in-frame clones, and not every one. D and trimming come from the DNA, and the V and J calls and clone size come from that table. The profile shows over 250,000 clones, approximately 85% of them singletons. This receptor was identified in a woman in her seventies with acute or convalescent COVID-19. V is TRBV12-5 and J is TRBJ2-1, with no clear D. Sequenced: peripheral blood. This chain's CDR3 is CASGLGISASSYNEQFF. In DNA, the CDR3 is TGTGCTAGTGGTTTAGGTATATCAGCGAGCTCCTACAATGAGCAGTTCTTC.